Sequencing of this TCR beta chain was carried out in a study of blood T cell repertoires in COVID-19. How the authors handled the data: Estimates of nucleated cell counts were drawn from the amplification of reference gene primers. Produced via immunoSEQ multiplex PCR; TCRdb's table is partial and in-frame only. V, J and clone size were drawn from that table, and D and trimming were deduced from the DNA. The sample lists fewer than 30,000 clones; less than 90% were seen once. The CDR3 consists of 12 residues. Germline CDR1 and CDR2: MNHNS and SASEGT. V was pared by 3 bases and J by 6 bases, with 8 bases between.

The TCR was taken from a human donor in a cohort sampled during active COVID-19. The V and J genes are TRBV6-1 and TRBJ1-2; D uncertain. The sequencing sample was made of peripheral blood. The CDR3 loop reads CASSEGRHGYTF. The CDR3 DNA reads TGTGCCAGCAGTGAGGGCAGGCATGGCTACACCTTC.